One and the same sample provided the 10 T cell receptor beta chains below, sequenced in a study of blood T cell repertoires in COVID-19. The protocol was immunoSEQ multiplex PCR, while the TCRdb copy is restricted to in-frame clones and leaves out a portion. This sample has over 150,000 clones, with around four fifths found just once. The specimen sequenced was PBMCs or T cells enriched from blood (not recorded which). The origin of the receptors is a man aged 50 to 60 who had recovered from COVID-19.

The chain links TRBV27 to TRBJ1-2; TRBD1 aligns across 10 bases. Per the germline V gene, CDR1 is MNHEY and CDR2 is SMNVEV (reference sequence). J was trimmed by 3 bases and V by 4 bases; bases with no gene match: 5. This CDR3 comprises 15 residues. The CDR3 DNA reads as TGTGCCAGCAGTTCAGCCGGGACAGGGGACTATGGCTACACCTTC. Translating gives CASSSAGTGDYGYTF.

This clone appeared a single time. The chain joins TRBV6-5 to TRBJ2-7, with 7 bases lining up with TRBD1. CDR3 size: 13 residues. Germline CDR1 MNHEY, CDR2 SVGAGI. V lost 6 bases to trimming and J lost 3 bases; unmatched junction nucleotides: 5. The CDR3 nucleotides read TGTGCCAGCAGACGGGACAGCAACTACGAGCAGTACTTC. Translated, it gives CASRRDSNYEQYF.

V is TRBV18 and J is TRBJ1-4; no clear D gene. The germline V gene has CDR1 KGHSH and CDR2 LQKENI. V gave up 1 base and J gave up 3 bases, with 6 bases separating them. The CDR3 consists of 14 residues. CDR3: CASSPLQANEKLFF. In DNA form, the CDR3 reads TGTGCCAGCTCACCACTCCAGGCTAATGAAAAACTGTTTTTT.

The chain is built from TRBV4-3 and TRBJ2-5; 9 bases match TRBD2. The CDR3 has 16 residues. The V gene end was trimmed by 0 bases and the J gene end by 7 bases; junction bases not matched to a gene: 9. CDR1 LGHNA and CDR2 YSLEER come from the germline V gene. The CDR3 sequence is CASSQDPRGGARTQYF. In nucleotides, the CDR3 is TGCGCCAGCAGCCAAGATCCTCGCGGGGGGGCTAGGACCCAGTACTTC.

The chain links TRBV5-1 to TRBJ1-1; D might be TRBD1 (6 bases). Germline V gene lookup returns CDR1 SGHRS and CDR2 YFSETQ. This CDR3 has 14 residues. Trimming shortened V by 3 bases and J by 2 bases, and 11 bases separated the two germline ends. The CDR3 sequence: CASSSLDSNTEAFF. CDR3 nucleotides: TGCGCCAGCAGCTCTCTGGACAGTAACACTGAAGCTTTCTTT.

The chain couples TRBV6-5 to TRBJ2-3, with 7 bases aligning to TRBD2. CDR1 and CDR2 from the germline V gene are MNHEY and SVGAGI. Unmatched junction bases numbered 6, after V lost 0 bases and J lost 6 bases. The CDR3 runs to 15 residues. The CDR3 is CASSYSGRGYDTQYF. DNA for the CDR3: TGTGCCAGCAGTTACTCGGGGCGGGGGTACGATACGCAGTATTTT.

Only one count was recorded for this clone. The chain couples TRBV19 to TRBJ2-5; tentatively, D is TRBD1 (6 bases). V gave up 4 bases and J gave up 2 bases, with 17 bases separating them. Germline-derived CDR1 and CDR2 are LNHDA and SQIVND (reference sequence). This CDR3 spans 16 amino acids. Here the CDR3 DNA reads TGTGCCAGTAGTAACCCTAGAGGACAGAGTCAAGAGACCCAGTACTTC. Amino acids: CASSNPRGQSQETQYF.

The CDR3 nucleotides are TGTGCCAGCACTTGCAACAGGGAGGGCATTCAGTACTTC. Translating gives CASTCNREGIQYF. The chain couples TRBV6-4 to TRBJ2-4; tentatively, D is TRBD2 (7 bases). The CDR3 runs 13 residues. CDR1 is MRHNA, CDR2 SNTAGT, per germline. V was pared by 7 bases and J by 9 bases, with 16 bases between.

This rearrangement joins TRBV4-3 to TRBJ1-6, with D perhaps matching TRBD1 (6 bases). V lost 0 bases to trimming and J lost 11 bases, with 14 bases between them. This CDR3 contains 15 residues. Germline assignment: CDR1 LGHNA and CDR2 YSLEER. The CDR3 loop reads CASSQDGQGRTPLHF. The CDR3 region has the DNA TGCGCCAGCAGCCAAGACGGGCAGGGGAGAACACCCCTCCACTTT.

This sequence joins TRBV3-1 (or the pseudogene TRBV3-2) and TRBJ1-2; 8 bases match TRBD1. V dropped 1 base and J dropped 7; count of bases not matched to a gene: 5. CDR1 and CDR2 (germline): LGHDT, YNNKEL (reference sequence). The CDR3 totals 14 residues. The DNA for the CDR3 is TGTGCCAGCAGCCAAGTGGACAGGGCCGGTGGCTACACCTTC. Residues: CASSQVDRAGGYTF.